The rows below give T cell receptor beta chains drawn from one sample of a study of cytomegalovirus exposure and HLA in healthy donors. The assay was immunoSEQ multiplex PCR, and TCRdb's table has in-frame clones only and misses some. Among about 180,000 clones listed, around 75% were seen once. The sample taken for sequencing was PBMCs. These receptors were obtained from a male donor in good health and CMV-seronegative. Each CDR3 is given with its conserved first and last residue. The D gene is left open where the match is weak. Not all rows give a size; the values are once, few, many and, for expanded clones, a class.

J,V,D,size,length,CDR3,DNA
TRBJ2-2,TRBV18,TRBD1,once,16,CASSPRGQGDTGELFF,TGTGCCAGCTCACCTCGCGGACAGGGGGACACCGGGGAGCTGTTTTTT
TRBJ2-1,TRBV4-3,TRBD2,NA,15,CASSRGTSGYNEQFF,TGCGCCAGCAGCCGCGGGACTAGCGGCTACAATGAGCAGTTCTTC
TRBJ2-3,TRBV5-4,TRBD2,NA,17,CASSLRLAGGRTDTQYF,TGTGCCAGCAGCTTGAGGCTAGCGGGGGGCCGGACAGATACGCAGTATTTT
TRBJ1-2,TRBV30,TRBD1,NA,13,CAWRRAGGGGYTF,TGTGCCTGGAGGAGGGCAGGGGGCGGTGGCTACACCTTC
TRBJ2-2,TRBV29-1,NA,few,15,CSVGGRGFSSGELFF,TGCAGCGTTGGTGGCAGGGGATTCTCCTCCGGGGAGCTGTTTTTT
TRBJ2-1,TRBV6-1,TRBD2,NA,14,CASSRGGGRLEQFF,TGTGCCAGCAGTCGGGGGGGCGGGAGGCTTGAGCAGTTCTTC
TRBJ2-7,TRBV27,TRBD2,NA,15,CASSLGTSGGLGQYF,TGTGCCAGCAGTTTGGGCACTAGCGGCGGTCTTGGGCAGTACTTC
TRBJ2-7,TRBV18,TRBD1,NA,14,CASSLGTGTYEQYF,TGTGCCAGCTCCCTCGGGACAGGGACGTACGAGCAGTACTTC
TRBJ2-4,TRBV5-4,TRBD2,once,14,CASSSGLAENIQYF,TGTGCCAGCAGCTCGGGACTAGCGGAAAACATTCAGTACTTC
TRBJ1-1,TRBV4-3,NA,NA,17,CASSQDTSVRANTEAFF,TGCGCCAGCAGCCAAGATACATCGGTGCGGGCCAACACTGAAGCTTTCTTT
TRBJ1-1,TRBV28,NA,NA,13,CASSLTRNTEAFF,TGTGCCAGCAGTTTGACAAGAAACACTGAAGCTTTCTTT
TRBJ2-4,TRBV12-5,NA,NA,13,CASGLTSWNIQYF,TGTGCTAGTGGTTTGACTAGCTGGAACATTCAGTACTTC
TRBJ1-5,TRBV15,NA,NA,13,CATSRAGVQPQHF,TGTGCCACCAGCAGGGCAGGGGTTCAGCCCCAGCATTTT
TRBJ2-7,TRBV30,NA,NA,14,CAWSRDFGVREQYF,TGTGCCTGGAGCCGGGACTTCGGAGTCAGGGAGCAGTACTTC
TRBJ2-7,TRBV6-5,TRBD2,NA,14,CASSYTSGDYEQYF,TGTGCCAGCAGTTACACTAGCGGGGACTACGAGCAGTACTTC
TRBJ2-1,TRBV12-5,TRBD2,NA,16,CASGSTGLAGVNEQFF,TGTGCTAGTGGTTCGACGGGACTAGCGGGAGTCAATGAGCAGTTCTTC
TRBJ2-2,TRBV19,NA,NA,14,CASSPSPHTGELFF,TGTGCCAGTAGCCCTTCTCCCCACACCGGGGAGCTGTTTTTT
TRBJ1-5,TRBV28,NA,NA,14,CASNRVIANQPQHF,TGTGCCAGTAACAGGGTCATTGCCAATCAGCCCCAGCATTTT
TRBJ1-5,TRBV28,NA,once,14,CASSPIQGNQPQHF,TGTGCCAGCAGCCCTATTCAGGGGAATCAGCCCCAGCATTTT
TRBJ2-1,TRBV28,NA,NA,14,CASSSGGSYNEQFF,TGTGCCAGCAGCTCTGGGGGGAGCTACAATGAGCAGTTCTTC
TRBJ1-2,TRBV29-1,TRBD1,NA,14,CSVGTFGTDYGYTF,TGCAGCGTAGGGACTTTCGGGACAGACTATGGCTACACCTTC
TRBJ1-5,TRBV11-1,NA,once,13,CASSLSGNQPQHF,TGTGCCAGCAGCTTATCGGGCAATCAGCCCCAGCATTTT
TRBJ1-2,TRBV6-1,TRBD1,once,14,CASSLIQGADGYTF,TGTGCCAGCAGTCTCATCCAGGGGGCAGATGGCTACACCTTC
TRBJ2-6,TRBV7-8,NA,once,16,CASSLIPRAGANVLTF,TGTGCCAGCAGCTTAATTCCCCGGGCTGGGGCCAACGTCCTGACTTTC
TRBJ1-5,TRBV18,NA,NA,15,CASSPEIHSNQPQHF,TGTGCCAGCTCACCAGAGATCCATAGCAATCAGCCCCAGCATTTT
TRBJ2-5,TRBV19,NA,NA,12,CASLPSQETQYF,TGTGCCAGCCTCCCCTCCCAAGAGACCCAGTACTTC
TRBJ2-5,TRBV10-3,TRBD1,once,17,CAISTGTGVGVKETQYF,TGTGCCATCAGTACCGGGACAGGGGTGGGTGTCAAAGAGACCCAGTACTTC
TRBJ2-7,TRBV12-5,NA,NA,12,CASGLLTREQYF,TGTGCTAGTGGTTTGCTTACTAGAGAGCAGTACTTC
TRBJ1-1,TRBV29-1,NA,NA,13,CSVGGDFANEAFF,TGCAGCGTTGGGGGGGACTTCGCGAATGAAGCTTTCTTT
TRBJ1-2,TRBV11-1,TRBD1,NA,14,CASSSGQGPYGYTF,TGTGCCAGCAGCTCGGGACAGGGCCCCTATGGCTACACCTTC
TRBJ1-4,TRBV5-6,NA,NA,15,CASSTVGGAVEKLFF,TGTGCCAGCAGCACCGTGGGGGGGGCCGTGGAAAAACTGTTTTTT
TRBJ2-1,TRBV11-3,NA,NA,14,CASSLTGDYNEQFF,TGTGCCAGCAGCTTAACCGGAGATTACAATGAGCAGTTCTTC
TRBJ1-5,TRBV15,NA,NA,19,CATSRVGGRGSFSNQPQHF,TGTGCCACCAGCAGAGTAGGGGGTCGGGGATCGTTTAGCAATCAGCCCCAGCATTTT
TRBJ1-3,TRBV6-5,NA,NA,13,CASSSPGGNTIYF,TGTGCCAGCAGTTCCCCGGGGGGAAACACCATATATTTT
TRBJ2-1,TRBV6-5,TRBD2,NA,15,CASSYTSGRYNEQFF,TGTGCCAGCAGTTACACTAGCGGGCGGTACAATGAGCAGTTCTTC
TRBJ2-3,TRBV19,TRBD2,NA,17,CASSVRPAGGSRDTQYF,TGTGCCAGTAGTGTAAGGCCAGCGGGAGGTAGTCGAGATACGCAGTATTTT
TRBJ2-1,TRBV7-3,TRBD2,NA,16,CASSLRTSGPYNEQFF,TGTGCCAGCAGCTTAAGGACTAGCGGGCCTTACAATGAGCAGTTCTTC
TRBJ1-2,TRBV19,NA,NA,15,CASSVTGPASYGYTF,TGTGCCAGTAGTGTCACAGGGCCCGCCTCCTATGGCTACACCTTC
TRBJ1-1,TRBV6-5,TRBD1,NA,14,CASSATGVNTEAFF,TGTGCCAGCAGTGCGACAGGGGTAAACACTGAAGCTTTCTTT
TRBJ1-5,TRBV28,NA,NA,14,CASSLYRVNQPQHF,TGTGCCAGCAGTTTATACAGAGTGAATCAGCCCCAGCATTTT
TRBJ2-6,TRBV28,TRBD1,once,14,CASRQGPGANVLTF,TGTGCCAGCAGACAGGGGCCTGGGGCCAACGTCCTGACTTTC
TRBJ1-2,TRBV18,TRBD1,NA,15,CASSPNYRGDYGYTF,TGTGCCAGCTCACCTAATTACAGGGGGGACTATGGCTACACCTTC
TRBJ2-7,TRBV4-2,TRBD1,NA,16,CASSQAEGQGTYEQYF,TGTGCCAGCAGCCAAGCCGAGGGACAGGGGACCTACGAGCAGTACTTC
TRBJ1-5,TRBV10-3,NA,NA,14,CATRGLGDNQPQHF,TGTGCCACAAGGGGACTAGGGGACAATCAGCCCCAGCATTTT
TRBJ1-1,TRBV30,TRBD1,NA,13,CAWSLDRGTEAFF,TGTGCCTGGAGCCTCGACAGGGGCACTGAAGCTTTCTTT
TRBJ2-1,TRBV4-1,TRBD2,NA,15,CASSPLAGSYNEQFF,TGCGCCAGCAGCCCACTAGCGGGCTCCTACAATGAGCAGTTCTTC
TRBJ2-1,TRBV28,TRBD2,NA,15,CASSIGLAVYNEQFF,TGTGCCAGCAGTATCGGACTAGCGGTGTACAATGAGCAGTTCTTC
TRBJ2-7,TRBV9,TRBD1,NA,15,CASSVEGQGNYEQYF,TGTGCCAGCAGCGTAGAAGGACAGGGGAACTACGAGCAGTACTTC
TRBJ2-3,TRBV6-5,NA,few,14,CASSERLEVVTQYF,TGTGCCAGCAGTGAAAGACTAGAAGTCGTTACGCAGTATTTT
TRBJ2-3,TRBV4-2,TRBD2,NA,18,CASSRQTRTSGSTDTQYF,TGTGCCAGCAGCCGCCAAACCCGGACTAGCGGGAGTACAGATACGCAGTATTTT
TRBJ1-2,TRBV7-3,NA,NA,13,CASSFSGSEGYTF,TGTGCCAGCAGCTTTTCAGGGTCCGAAGGCTACACCTTC
TRBJ1-5,TRBV28,NA,once,16,CASTLWRIRGQQPQHF,TGTGCCAGCACCTTATGGAGAATACGGGGTCAGCAGCCCCAGCATTTT
TRBJ2-7,TRBV27,TRBD1,NA,17,CASSSPGQGTSEYEQYF,TGTGCCAGCAGTTCCCCGGGACAGGGGACCTCCGAGTACGAGCAGTACTTC
TRBJ1-5,TRBV28,TRBD1,NA,15,CASTKDRAGNQPQHF,TGTGCCAGCACCAAAGACAGGGCGGGCAATCAGCCCCAGCATTTT
TRBJ1-3,TRBV7-9,NA,NA,13,CASQGSSGNTIYF,TGTGCCAGCCAGGGCAGCTCTGGAAACACCATATATTTT
TRBJ1-1,TRBV28,NA,NA,14,CASSFTRGNTEAFF,TGTGCCAGCAGTTTCACCAGGGGGAACACTGAAGCTTTCTTT
TRBJ1-1,TRBV6-5,TRBD1,NA,14,CASSSGTGDTEAFF,TGTGCCAGCAGTTCCGGGACAGGGGACACTGAAGCTTTCTTT